A single sample gave rise to the 27 T cell receptor beta chains below, sequenced in a study of OX40 agonist ivuxolimab in advanced cancers. TCRdb's table, derived via immunoSEQ multiplex PCR, lists solely in-frame clones and lacks some. The sample contains 72,000 or so clones, around 88% of which appear only once. The material sequenced was CD4+ or CD8+ T cells sorted from blood, taken in a trial of the OX40 agonist ivuxolimab. The receptor source for this set is an adult with an advanced solid tumor such as melanoma, head and neck, liver or kidney cancer.

Only a few counts were recorded for this clone. The chain has TRBV2 and TRBJ2-1; TRBD1 matches at 8 bases. This CDR3 comprises 15 residues. Germline-derived CDR1 and CDR2 are SNHLY and FYNNEI. Trimming at V came to 6 bases and at J to 3 bases, leaving 7 bases not matched to a gene. The CDR3 coding sequence is TGTGCCAGCAGCTACTCCGACAGGGGCTACAATGAGCAGTTCTTC. Protein: CASSYSDRGYNEQFF.

The chain joins TRBV27 to TRBJ2-3; no firm D call. The CDR3 length is 14 residues. Germline values: CDR1 MNHEY, CDR2 SMNVEV (reference sequence). Trimming removed 0 bases from V and 0 bases from J, with 4 bases in between. CDR3 in amino acids: CASSLSWSTDTQYF. The CDR3 DNA reads TGTGCCAGCAGTTTATCCTGGAGCACAGATACGCAGTATTTT.

The chain links TRBV30 to TRBJ2-4; 7 nucleotides agree with TRBD1. CDR3 length: 16 amino acids. The germline V gene encodes CDR1 GTSNPN and CDR2 SVGIG (reference sequence). J lost 2 bases, V lost 0 bases, and 7 bases had no gene match. Here the CDR3 reads CAWSVGTGVTKNIQYF. In nucleotides, the CDR3 is TGTGCCTGGAGTGTAGGTACAGGGGTTACCAAAAACATTCAGTACTTC.

V and J are TRBV7-9 and TRBJ1-3; 8 bases are shared with TRBD1. V lost 5 bases and J lost 0; bases outside the gene matches: 9. The CDR3 consists of 17 residues. CDR1 SEHNR and CDR2 FQNEAQ come from the germline V gene (reference sequence). CDR3 region: CASSGGLGTGSGNTIYF. The CDR3 DNA reads TGTGCCAGCAGCGGGGGGCTTGGGACAGGCTCTGGAAACACCATATATTTT.

The chain joins TRBV28 to TRBJ2-3; 9 nucleotides align to TRBD2. The CDR3 contains 17 residues. Germline CDR1 reads MDHEN; CDR2 reads SYDVKM. V trimming: 6 bases; J trimming: 6 bases; junction bases outside the gene matches: 16. The CDR3: CASSRVVAGVNPDTQYF. The CDR3 nucleotides read TGTGCCAGCAGCCGGGTGGTAGCGGGGGTGAACCCGGATACGCAGTATTTT.

This clone was observed a handful of times. This chain links TRBV2 with TRBJ2-1; no clear D. CDR3 length: 14 amino acids. CDR1 is SNHLY and CDR2 is FYNNEI in the germline V gene. Deletions cut 6 bases from V and 4 bases from J, with 13 bases between. CDR3 nucleotide sequence: TGTGCCAGCAGGCCCCGGGTAGGGTACAATGAGCAGTTCTTC. This encodes CASRPRVGYNEQFF.

The chain joins TRBV2 to TRBJ2-1; TRBD1 agrees at 8 bases. Germline V lookup: CDR1 SNHLY, CDR2 FYNNEI. CDR3 length: 14 residues. V gave up 6 bases and J gave up 4 bases; unmatched junction bases: 5. Written as DNA, the CDR3 is TGTGCCAGCAGCGAACAGGGGGTATACAATGAGCAGTTCTTC. It yields the protein CASSEQGVYNEQFF.

This clone was recorded only once. The CDR3 is CASRPGTVYNEQFF. The DNA for the CDR3 is TGTGCCAGCAGACCCGGGACAGTCTACAATGAGCAGTTCTTC. The V and J genes are TRBV28 and TRBJ2-1; TRBD1 agrees at 7 bases. Germline V CDR1 and CDR2: MDHEN, SYDVKM. The CDR3 sequence is 14 residues long. The trim removed 6 bases at V and 3 bases at J, leaving 5 bases unmatched. The variable domain in full, with the rest retrieved from reference TRBV28 and TRBJ2-1, is DVKVTQSSRYLVKRTGEKVFLECVQDMDHENMFWYRQDPGLGLRLIYFSYDVKMKEKGDIPEGYSVSREKKERFSLILESASTNQTSMYLCASRPGTVYNEQFFGPGTRLTVL.

The chain employs TRBV11-2 and TRBJ2-5; D remains ambiguous. The CDR3 contains 12 residues. Germline V gene data show CDR1 as SGHAT and CDR2 as FQNNGV. V gave up 1 base and J gave up 6 bases, with 6 bases separating them. CDR3 amino acids: CASSLAMKTQYF. The DNA of the CDR3 is TGTGCCAGCAGCTTAGCGATGAAGACCCAGTACTTC.

The chain couples TRBV19 to TRBJ1-1, with 8 nucleotides matching TRBD1. The CDR3 contains 14 residues. Germline CDR1 reads LNHDA; CDR2 reads SQIVND (reference sequence). V shed 7 bases, J shed 4 bases, and the junction held 8 bases outside the gene matches. For the CDR3, the DNA is TGTGCCAGTATCGGGCGACAGGGGAGCACTGAAGCTTTCTTT. Translation: CASIGRQGSTEAFF.

The chain joins TRBV9 to TRBJ1-6; D ambiguous. Germline CDR1 and CDR2: SGDLS and YYNGEE. The CDR3 extends over 16 amino acids. The V end was cut by 0 bases, the J end by 9 bases, with 16 bases between. CDR3 DNA: TGTGCCAGCAGCGTAGGACGTGCAGGCGGTCGTTCACCCCTCCACTTT. Encoded protein: CASSVGRAGGRSPLHF.

The chain combines TRBV29-1 with TRBJ1-1; the match to TRBD1 covers 9 bases. V gave up 6 bases and J gave up 10 bases; unmatched junction bases: 9. CDR3 length: 12 amino acids. CDR1 and CDR2 from the germline V gene are SQVTM and ANQGSEA. CDR3 coding DNA: TGCAGCGTGAATACAGGGGGCCGGCGAGCTTTCTTT. Encoded protein: CSVNTGGRRAFF.

The V and J genes are TRBV7-2 and TRBJ1-4; D uncertain. CDR1 and CDR2 from the germline V gene are SGHTA and FQGNSA. Trimming took 0 bases from V and 6 from J, leaving 14 bases between them. The CDR3 totals 16 residues. The CDR3 loop is CASSLAYTGGDEKLFF. CDR3 DNA: TGTGCCAGCAGCTTAGCCTACACTGGAGGTGATGAAAAACTGTTTTTT.

This clone was found a few times. V is TRBV7-3 and J is TRBJ2-1; 16 nucleotides match TRBD2. Germline V gene sequence: CDR1 SGHTA, CDR2 FQGTGA. The CDR3 loop spans 20 amino acids. V lost 5 bases to trimming and J lost 3 bases; unmatched junction nucleotides: 13. CDR3 nucleotide sequence: TGTGCCAGCAGCCCAGGGACTAGCGGGAGGGCCGGACTCCTCTACAATGAGCAGTTCTTC. Amino acid sequence: CASSPGTSGRAGLLYNEQFF.

This clone has only one observation. The gene calls are TRBV5-6 and TRBJ1-4; perhaps TRBD1 as D (6 bases). The CDR3 runs 15 residues. CDR1 is SGHDT and CDR2 is YYEEEE in the germline V gene. V lost 1 base and J lost 7, with 14 bases in between. Here the CDR3 DNA reads TGTGCCAGCAGCTTGATCTCTCAGGGGTCTGAAAAACTGTTTTTT. This codes for CASSLISQGSEKLFF.

Only a few counts were recorded for this clone. Written as DNA, the CDR3 is TGCGCCAGCAGTGAGTACCGGGACACCTCCGAAGCTTTCTTT. This translates into CASSEYRDTSEAFF. This chain links TRBV10-1 with TRBJ1-1; perhaps TRBD1 as D (6 bases). CDR3 length equals 14 residues. Trimming took off 1 base at V and 8 bases at J, with 14 bases between the two ends. Germline V gene lookup returns CDR1 WNHNN and CDR2 SYGVQD (reference sequence).

The chain has TRBV6-5 and TRBJ1-1; D perhaps matches TRBD1 (6 bases). The germline gives CDR1 MNHEY, CDR2 SVGAGI. V dropped 2 bases and J dropped 1 base, with 11 bases sitting between them. The CDR3 runs to 15 residues. As DNA, the CDR3 is TGTGCCAGCAGTTACGGGGGGCTCTCGAACACTGAAGCTTTCTTT. It encodes CASSYGGLSNTEAFF.

The chain employs TRBV27 and TRBJ2-7; 8 nucleotides line up with TRBD2. Trimming at V came to 5 bases and at J to 3 bases, leaving 9 bases not matched to a gene. The CDR3 length is 15 residues. Per the germline V gene, CDR1 is MNHEY and CDR2 is SMNVEV (reference sequence). As DNA, the CDR3 is TGTGCCAGCAGTACGGGGACTAGATTCCACTACGAGCAGTACTTC. This encodes CASSTGTRFHYEQYF.

V usage is TRBV15 and J usage is TRBJ2-7, with TRBD1 matching 8 bases. Germline CDR1 is LNHNV and CDR2 is YYDKDF (reference sequence). The CDR3 consists of 15 residues. The V segment lost 0 bases and the J segment 3 bases; nucleotides outside the gene matches: 4. DNA of the CDR3: TGTGCCACCAGCAGAGACCCCGGGACAGGCTACGAGCAGTACTTC. Translated: CATSRDPGTGYEQYF.

This clone is a singleton in its sample. The chain links TRBV28 to TRBJ2-2; maybe TRBD1 (7 bases). This CDR3 has 16 amino acids. V lost 2 bases, J lost 0 bases, and 10 bases lay in between. Germline V CDR1 and CDR2: MDHEN, SYDVKM. The DNA of the CDR3 is TGTGCCAGCAGTTTACCCAGGGGGGCGAACACCGGGGAGCTGTTTTTT. Its translation: CASSLPRGANTGELFF.

CDR3 sequence: CASSELRSSYNEQFF. CDR3 nucleotide sequence: TGTGCCAGCAGTGAATTGCGGTCCTCCTACAATGAGCAGTTCTTC. The chain carries TRBV6-1 and TRBJ2-1, with D unresolved. Trimming took off 2 bases at V and 0 bases at J, with 8 bases between the two ends. Germline CDR1 is MNHNS and CDR2 is SASEGT. CDR3 length: 15 residues.

The chain joins TRBV5-1 to TRBJ2-3, with TRBD1 as a possible D gene (7 bases). This CDR3 comprises 16 residues. Germline V gene lookup returns CDR1 SGHRS and CDR2 YFSETQ. Trimming took off 0 bases at V and 0 bases at J, with 11 bases between the two ends. The CDR3 protein is CASSLAGGQSTDTQYF. The CDR3 DNA reads as TGCGCCAGCAGCTTGGCCGGGGGACAGAGCACAGATACGCAGTATTTT.

The gene calls are TRBV7-2 and TRBJ2-2; no clear D. The CDR3 runs to 13 residues. V was clipped by 2 bases and J by 7 bases, with 8 bases between them. Germline assignment: CDR1 SGHTA and CDR2 FQGNSA. In DNA, the CDR3 is TGTGCCAGCAGCTTATTTCCGGGCGGGGAGCTGTTTTTT. Translation: CASSLFPGGELFF.

The rearrangement joins TRBV28 to TRBJ1-2; 10 bases fit TRBD1. This CDR3 is built from 12 residues. The trim removed 6 bases at V and 8 bases at J, leaving 3 bases unmatched. CDR1 and CDR2 from the germline V gene are MDHEN and SYDVKM. CDR3 protein: CASRTGGAGYTF. As DNA, the CDR3 is TGTGCCAGCAGGACAGGGGGCGCGGGCTACACCTTC.

The gene calls are TRBV9 and TRBJ2-1; TRBD1 aligns across 7 bases. CDR3 length: 16 residues. Germline values: CDR1 SGDLS, CDR2 YYNGEE. With 0 bases clipped from V and 7 bases from J, the junction kept 10 bases outside the gene matches. The CDR3 region is CASSVAGQTGSNEQFF. Here the CDR3 DNA reads TGTGCCAGCAGCGTAGCGGGGCAGACAGGGTCAAATGAGCAGTTCTTC. Supplemented by reference TRBV9 and TRBJ2-1, the full variable domain reads DSGVTQTPKHLITATGQRVTLRCSPRSGDLSVYWYQQSLDQGLQFLIQYYNGEERAKGNILERFSAQQFPDLHSELNLSSLELGDSALYFCASSVAGQTGSNEQFFGPGTRLTVL.

This clone has only a few counts. The CDR3 coding sequence is TGCGCCAGCAGCTCCGGGACAGGGGGTAATGAGCAGTTCTTC. Translating gives CASSSGTGGNEQFF. The rearrangement joins TRBV5-1 to TRBJ2-1, with TRBD1 matching over 11 bases. This CDR3 region has 14 residues. CDR1 is SGHRS and CDR2 is YFSETQ in the germline V gene. V was pared by 3 bases and J by 7 bases, with 3 bases of the junction left unmatched.

In this sample, this clone turned up once. The gene calls are TRBV7-2 and TRBJ1-6; 7 nucleotides match TRBD1. CDR3 size: 15 residues. Germline values: CDR1 SGHTA, CDR2 FQGNSA. J lost 5 bases, V lost 2 bases, and 3 bases had no gene match. DNA for the CDR3: TGTGCCAGCAGCTTATCGACAGGGAATAATTCACCCCTCCACTTT. This encodes CASSLSTGNNSPLHF.